This passage covers 5 T cell receptor beta chains from one sample sequenced in a study of T cells in Graves' hyperthyroidism and ophthalmopathy. What was amplified from RNA transcripts were TCR beta CDR3 regions. First-round RT-PCR of the TCR CDR3 relied on the HTBI primer set. In TCRdb, the multiplex PCR reads were re-called with MiXCR into one record per CDR3 protein. The data show a few hundred thousand distinct CDR3 sequences, about a sixth seen once. Sequencing used blood. Receptors originate from a woman aged 35 to 49 with Graves' ophthalmopathy.

This clonotype was observed at least ten times. The genes are TRBV28 and TRBJ1-2; D uncertain. Germline V CDR1 and CDR2: MDHEN, SYDVKM. V was clipped by 5 bases and J by 4 bases, with 20 bases between them. The CDR3 has 16 amino acids. DNA for the CDR3: TGTGCCAGCAGTCTGGCGATTTTCCAGGATTCCTATGGCTACACCTTC. Its protein is CASSLAIFQDSYGYTF.

There are many counts of this clonotype. The chain employs TRBV10-3 and TRBJ1-1, with 7 positions matching TRBD1. Germline V gene lookup returns CDR1 ENHRY and CDR2 SYGVKD. This CDR3 contains 11 residues. V shed 4 bases and J 7 bases; nucleotides not matched to a gene: 0. CDR3 amino acids: CAISAGGEAFF. CDR3 in DNA: TGTGCCATCAGTGCAGGGGGTGAAGCTTTCTTT.

This clonotype was picked up a small number of times. The chain carries TRBV3-1 and TRBJ2-7, with 9 bases matching TRBD2. Losses at the gene ends were 1 base for V and 3 bases for J; bases not matched to a gene: 4. Germline V gene lookup returns CDR1 LGHDT and CDR2 YNNKEL (reference sequence). This CDR3 spans 15 amino acids. In DNA, the CDR3 is TGTGCCAGCAGCCAAGTTACTAGCGGGTTCTACGAGCAGTACTTC. Translated: CASSQVTSGFYEQYF.

As for this clonotype: One end of the junction does not line up with germline, which may come from a read error. V is TRBV5-1 and J is TRBJ1-5; D gene unclear. This CDR3 comprises 14 residues. Germline lookup yields CDR1 SGHRS and CDR2 YFSETQ. The CDR3, as DNA: TGCGTCAGCCTCAACCAGGAGGCCAATCAGCCCCAGCATTTT. Protein: CVSLNQEANQPQHF.

The V gene is TRBV20-1, the J gene TRBJ2-7; 10 bases align to TRBD2. This CDR3 has 13 residues. In germline, CDR1 is DFQATT, CDR2 SNEGSKA (reference sequence). The ends lost 3 bases at V and 3 bases at J; junction bases unmatched: 2. DNA of the CDR3: TGCAGTGCTAGGTCTAGCGGGGGCTACGAGCAGTACTTC. Amino acids: CSARSSGGYEQYF.